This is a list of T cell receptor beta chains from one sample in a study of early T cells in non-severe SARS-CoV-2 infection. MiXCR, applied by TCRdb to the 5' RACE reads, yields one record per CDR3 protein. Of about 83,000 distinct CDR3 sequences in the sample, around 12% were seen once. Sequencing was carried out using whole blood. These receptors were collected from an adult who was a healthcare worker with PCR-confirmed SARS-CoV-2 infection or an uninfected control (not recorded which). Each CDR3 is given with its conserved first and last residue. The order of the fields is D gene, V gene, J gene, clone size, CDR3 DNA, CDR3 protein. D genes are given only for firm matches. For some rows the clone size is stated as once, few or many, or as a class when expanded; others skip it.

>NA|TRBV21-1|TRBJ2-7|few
TGTGCCAGCAGCAAATCTGGGAAGGGGTTGCACGAGCAGTACTTC
CASSKSGKGLHEQYF
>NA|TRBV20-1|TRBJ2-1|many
TGCAGTGCTAGGGTAGGGACGTCCTACAATGAGCAGTTCTTC
CSARVGTSYNEQFF
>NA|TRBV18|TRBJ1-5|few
TGTGCCAGCTCACCCGGGGCCGTAGGTCAGCCCCAGCATTTT
CASSPGAVGQPQHF
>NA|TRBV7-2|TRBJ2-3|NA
TGTGCCAGCAGCGCATATGCGACTAGCACAGATACGCAGTATTTT
CASSAYATSTDTQYF
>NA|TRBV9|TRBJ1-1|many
TGTGCCAGCAGCGTGCGAGACAGACCGAACACTGAAGCTTTCTTT
CASSVRDRPNTEAFF
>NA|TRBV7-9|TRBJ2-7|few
TGTGCCAGCAGCTTACGCTCCCCCGGGTACTTC
CASSLRSPGYF
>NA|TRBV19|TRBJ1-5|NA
TGTGCCAGTAGCCAAATCCGGGACGGATATAGCAATCAGCCCCAGCATTTT
CASSQIRDGYSNQPQHF
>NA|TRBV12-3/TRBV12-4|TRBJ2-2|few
TGTGCCAGCACCCTTCGGGGGACGAACACCGGGGAGCTGTTTTTT
CASTLRGTNTGELFF
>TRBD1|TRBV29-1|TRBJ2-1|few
TGCAGCGCTCGACAGGGTCGGAATGAGCAGTTCTTC
CSARQGRNEQFF
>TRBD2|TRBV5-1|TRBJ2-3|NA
TGCGCCAGCAGCCCCGGGACTAGCGGGAGTTCAGATACGCAGTATTTT
CASSPGTSGSSDTQYF
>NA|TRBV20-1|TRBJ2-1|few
TGCAGTGCTAGTACCGCGAGCGATGAGCAGTTCTTC
CSASTASDEQFF
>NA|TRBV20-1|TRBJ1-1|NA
TGCAGTGCTAGACTGCCAGGTAACCCTGAAGCTTTCTTT
CSARLPGNPEAFF
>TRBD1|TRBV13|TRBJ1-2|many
TGTGCCAGCAGCTTTTCCCCTTCGGGGACAGGGACTTACTCACCCTATGGCTACACCTTC
CASSFSPSGTGTYSPYGYTF
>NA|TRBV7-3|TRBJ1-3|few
TGTGCCAGCAGCTTAGCAGGCGGGGACATCATATATTTT
CASSLAGGDIIYF
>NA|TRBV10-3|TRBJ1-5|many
TGTGCCATCAGTGAGTCGAATAGTGCGGGGGATCAGCCCCAGCATTTT
CAISESNSAGDQPQHF
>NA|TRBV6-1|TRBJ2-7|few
TGTGCCAGCAGCAAAGAGAGGGGTTTTATCTACGAGCAGTACTTC
CASSKERGFIYEQYF
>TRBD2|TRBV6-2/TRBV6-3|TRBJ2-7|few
TGTGCCAGCAGTTACCGGGCTAGCGGGCGCCCCTACGAGCAGTACTTC
CASSYRASGRPYEQYF
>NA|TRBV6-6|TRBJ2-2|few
TGTGCCAGCAGTTACGACACCGGGGAGCTGTTTTTT
CASSYDTGELFF
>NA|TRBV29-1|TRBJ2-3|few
TGCAGCGCCCTATTCCCGTCTGAATTTCAGTATTTT
CSALFPSEFQYF
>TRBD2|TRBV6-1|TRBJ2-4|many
TGTGCCAGCAGGACTAGCGGGAGTTACATTCAGTACTTC
CASRTSGSYIQYF
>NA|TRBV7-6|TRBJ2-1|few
TGTGCCAGCAGCTCGCGGAGGGATGAGCAGTTCTTC
CASSSRRDEQFF
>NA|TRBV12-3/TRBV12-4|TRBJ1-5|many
TGTGCCAGCAGTTTAGACAGAATCAATCAGCCCCAGCATTTT
CASSLDRINQPQHF
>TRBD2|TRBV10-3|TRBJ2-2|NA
TGTGCCATCAGTGAGCCAGCGGGAGCGCGAGGCGGGGAGCTGTTTTTT
CAISEPAGARGGELFF
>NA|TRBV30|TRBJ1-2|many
TGTGCCTGGAGTGGTCGTTCCCTCACCTTC
CAWSGRSLTF
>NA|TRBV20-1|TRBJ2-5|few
TGCAGTGCTAGAGGTCTGGGGCGTAAAGAGACCCAGTACTTC
CSARGLGRKETQYF
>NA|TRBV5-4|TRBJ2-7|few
TGTGCCAGCAGTCGGCATGGGGGGGCTTTCTACGAGCAGTACTTC
CASSRHGGAFYEQYF
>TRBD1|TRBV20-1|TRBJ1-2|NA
TGCAGTGCTAGAGAGCGGACAGGGGATGGCTACACCTTC
CSARERTGDGYTF
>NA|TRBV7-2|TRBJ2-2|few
TGTGCCAGCAGCCTCAGGGTGGCTCGGCTGTTTTTT
CASSLRVARLFF
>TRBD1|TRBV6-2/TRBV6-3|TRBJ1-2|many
TGTGCCAGCACTTTCCCGGGACAGGGGAACTATGGCTACACCTTC
CASTFPGQGNYGYTF
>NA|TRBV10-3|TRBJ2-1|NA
TGTGCCATCAGTGCCGGCCCGGGCAAATTCTTC
CAISAGPGKFF
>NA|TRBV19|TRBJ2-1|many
TGTGCCAGTAGAGCGCAGTACAATGAGCAGTTCTTC
CASRAQYNEQFF
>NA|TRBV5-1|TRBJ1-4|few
TGCGCCAGCAGCTTAAACGAAGGTGAAAAACTGTTTTTT
CASSLNEGEKLFF
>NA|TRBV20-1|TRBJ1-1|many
TGCAGTGCCCACCCCCAAAACACTGAAGCTTTCTTT
CSAHPQNTEAFF
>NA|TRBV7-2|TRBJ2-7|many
TGTGCCAGCAGCTTAGCGGATAAACTGTACTTC
CASSLADKLYF
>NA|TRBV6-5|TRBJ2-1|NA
TGTGCCAGCAGTTACTCCGGAGATCATGAGCAGTTCTTC
CASSYSGDHEQFF
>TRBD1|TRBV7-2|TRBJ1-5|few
TGTGCCAGCAGCTTCTCCGCAGGGGGTTATAGCAATCAGCCCCAGCATTTT
CASSFSAGGYSNQPQHF
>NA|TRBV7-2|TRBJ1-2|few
TGTGCCAGCAGCCTGGCCCCTGACTATGGCTACACCTTC
CASSLAPDYGYTF
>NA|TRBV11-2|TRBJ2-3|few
TGTGCCAGCAGTGGGGGAGTACCAGATACGCAGTATTTT
CASSGGVPDTQYF
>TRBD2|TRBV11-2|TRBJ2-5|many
TGTGCCAGCAGCCCTGCCGGGACTAGTTCGGAGACCCAGTACTTC
CASSPAGTSSETQYF
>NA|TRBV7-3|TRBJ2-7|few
TGTGCCAGCAGCCCCTCCATGGAGGATAGCGAGCAGTACTTC
CASSPSMEDSEQYF
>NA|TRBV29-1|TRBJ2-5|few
TGCAGCGTAGCTCTAATCCAAGAGACCCAGTACTTC
CSVALIQETQYF
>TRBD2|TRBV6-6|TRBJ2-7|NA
TGTGCCAGCACCGGGACTAGCGGCTCCTACGAGCAGTACTTC
CASTGTSGSYEQYF
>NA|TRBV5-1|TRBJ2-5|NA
TGCGCCAGCAGCTTCGAGTGGGGTCAAGAGACCCAGTACTTC
CASSFEWGQETQYF
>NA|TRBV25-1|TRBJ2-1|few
TGTGCCAGCAGTTCCCATGAGCAGTTCTTC
CASSSHEQFF
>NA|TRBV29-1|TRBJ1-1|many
TGCAGCGTTAACAGGGCCAGCACTGAAGCTTTCTTT
CSVNRASTEAFF
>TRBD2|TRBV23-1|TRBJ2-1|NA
TGCGCCAGCAGTCAGGGAAGAGACCCGACTAGCGGCAAGACCTACAATGAGCAGTTCTTC
CASSQGRDPTSGKTYNEQFF
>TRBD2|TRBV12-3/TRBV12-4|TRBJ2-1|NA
TGTGCCACCGGACTAGCGGGCAGCTCCTACAATGAGCAGTTCTTC
CATGLAGSSYNEQFF
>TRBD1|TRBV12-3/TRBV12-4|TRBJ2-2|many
TGTGCCAGTAGGGGGACAGGGTATACCGGGGAGCTGTTTTTT
CASRGTGYTGELFF
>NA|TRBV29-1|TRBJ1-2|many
TGCAGCGTTGAAGCCCCTCCGGGGGGTTCTTATGGCTACACCTTC
CSVEAPPGGSYGYTF
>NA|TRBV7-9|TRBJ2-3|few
TGTGCCAGCAGCTTAGGGTGGGATGGAGATACGCAGTATTTT
CASSLGWDGDTQYF
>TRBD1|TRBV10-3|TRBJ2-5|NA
TGTGCCATCAGTGAGTCCGCCCAGGGGGCCCAGTACTTC
CAISESAQGAQYF
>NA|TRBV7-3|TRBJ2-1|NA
TGTGCCAGCAGCTTGGGAGCCGGGGGAGGCAATGAGCAGTTCTTC
CASSLGAGGGNEQFF
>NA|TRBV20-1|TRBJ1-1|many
TGCAGTGCTAGAGAAAACTTTTCAGGGGCGGTGAAAGCTTTCTTT
CSARENFSGAVKAFF
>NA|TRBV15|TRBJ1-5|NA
TGTGCCACCAGCAGAGCAACCGGGACGGACAATCAGCCCCAGCATTTT
CATSRATGTDNQPQHF
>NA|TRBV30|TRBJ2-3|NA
TGTGCCTGGACGGGCGGAGATACGCAGTATTTT
CAWTGGDTQYF